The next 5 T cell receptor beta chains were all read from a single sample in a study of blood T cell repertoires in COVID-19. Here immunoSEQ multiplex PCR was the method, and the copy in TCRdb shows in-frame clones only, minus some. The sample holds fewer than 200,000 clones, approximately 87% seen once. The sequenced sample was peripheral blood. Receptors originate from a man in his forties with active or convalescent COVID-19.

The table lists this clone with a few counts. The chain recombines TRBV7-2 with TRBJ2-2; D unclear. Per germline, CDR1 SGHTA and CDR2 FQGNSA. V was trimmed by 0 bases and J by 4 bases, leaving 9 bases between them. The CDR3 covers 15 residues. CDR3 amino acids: CASSLASRPTGELFF. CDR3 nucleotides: TGTGCCAGCAGCTTAGCGAGCCGTCCCACCGGGGAGCTGTTTTTT.

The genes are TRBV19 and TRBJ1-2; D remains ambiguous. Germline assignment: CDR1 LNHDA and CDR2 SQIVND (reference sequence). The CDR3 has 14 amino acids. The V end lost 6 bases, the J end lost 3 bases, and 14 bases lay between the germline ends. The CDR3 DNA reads TGTGCCAGTAGGTACACCTACCAGGACTATGGCTACACCTTC. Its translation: CASRYTYQDYGYTF.

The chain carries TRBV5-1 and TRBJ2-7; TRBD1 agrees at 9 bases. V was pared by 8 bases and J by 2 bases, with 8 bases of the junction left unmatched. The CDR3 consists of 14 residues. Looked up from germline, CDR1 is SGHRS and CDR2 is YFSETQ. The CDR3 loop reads CASTLGDRAYEQYF. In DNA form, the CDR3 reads TGCGCCAGTACATTGGGGGACAGGGCCTACGAGCAGTACTTC.

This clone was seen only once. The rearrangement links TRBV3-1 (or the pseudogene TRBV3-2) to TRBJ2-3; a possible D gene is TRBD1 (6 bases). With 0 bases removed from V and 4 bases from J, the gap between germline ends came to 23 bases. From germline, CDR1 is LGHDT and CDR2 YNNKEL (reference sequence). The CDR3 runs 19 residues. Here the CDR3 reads CASSQDHPLLMGASDTQYF. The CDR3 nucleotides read TGTGCCAGCAGCCAAGACCACCCTCTTTTGATGGGGGCCTCAGATACGCAGTATTTT.

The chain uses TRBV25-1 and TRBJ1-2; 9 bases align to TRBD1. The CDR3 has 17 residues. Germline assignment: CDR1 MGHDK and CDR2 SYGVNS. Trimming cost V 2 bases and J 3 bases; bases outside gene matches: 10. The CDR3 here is CASSEESGTGSYYGYTF. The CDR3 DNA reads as TGTGCCAGCAGTGAAGAATCCGGGACAGGGTCCTACTATGGCTACACCTTC.